Below are 32 T cell receptor beta chains sequenced from a single sample in a study of shared clonotypes between healthy human individuals. Only in-frame clones appear in the TCRdb table, and some are missing; sequencing was by immunoSEQ multiplex PCR. Among fewer than 3 million clones listed, around 93% were seen once. Source material: naive CD4+ T cells from PBMCs. The subset was: CD45RA+ positively selected. All receptors come from a man between 18 and 35 years old in good health. Some clones in this sample may be carry-over from other donors' samples.

The chain combines TRBV2 with TRBJ1-5, with D unresolved. CDR1 and CDR2 (germline): SNHLY, FYNNEI. The length of the CDR3 is 12 residues. V was pared by 7 bases and J by 6 bases, with 10 bases between. CDR3 nucleotide sequence: TGTGCCAGCAACTTTGACGGTCAGCCCCAGCATTTT. Encoded protein: CASNFDGQPQHF.

A remark on this clone: A junction end diverges from the germline sequence, so it may reflect a read error. The rearrangement uses TRBV28 and TRBJ1-2; perhaps TRBD1 as D (5 bases). The V gene's germline CDR1 is MDHEN and CDR2 SYDVKM. This CDR3 comprises 12 residues. CDR3 in amino acids: CASSLLLRDAHF. In nucleotides, the CDR3 is TGTGCCAGCAGTCTTCTTCTCCGGGACGCCCACTTC.

The chain has TRBV7-2 and TRBJ2-7; D is unresolved. V shed 5 bases and J shed 0 bases, with 11 bases lying between them. Germline CDR1 SGHTA, CDR2 FQGNSA. The CDR3 has 14 amino acids. The CDR3 sequence is CASSRPPPSYEQYF. The CDR3 DNA reads as TGTGCCAGCAGCCGCCCTCCTCCCTCCTACGAGCAGTACTTC.

This clone was seen a handful of times. The chain uses TRBV9 and TRBJ2-2; perhaps TRBD1 as D (6 bases). V shed 2 bases and J shed 7 bases, with 9 bases lying between them. Per the germline V gene, CDR1 is SGDLS and CDR2 is YYNGEE. The CDR3 totals 13 residues. As DNA, the CDR3 is TGTGCCAGCAGCGTGGGGGCCCACGGGGAGCTGTTTTTT. The encoded protein is CASSVGAHGELFF. Filled out from reference TRBV9 and TRBJ2-2, the complete variable domain reads DSGVTQTPKHLITATGQRVTLRCSPRSGDLSVYWYQQSLDQGLQFLIQYYNGEERAKGNILERFSAQQFPDLHSELNLSSLELGDSALYFCASSVGAHGELFFGEGSRLTVL.

The chain links TRBV6-1 to TRBJ2-3, with 7 bases that match TRBD2. V dropped 4 bases and J dropped 3; count of bases not matched to a gene: 10. The CDR3 loop spans 16 amino acids. Germline V gene sequence: CDR1 MNHNS, CDR2 SASEGT. The CDR3 bases are TGTGCCAGCAGTGGACTACAGCGGGGTTGGACAGATACGCAGTATTTT. Its translation is CASSGLQRGWTDTQYF.

CDR3: CAWSHPGTVTSYEQYF. CDR3 DNA sequence: TGTGCCTGGAGTCATCCGGGGACAGTAACCTCCTACGAGCAGTACTTC. The chain links TRBV30 to TRBJ2-7, with TRBD1 identical over 7 bases. The junction had 10 bases not matched to a gene; V was cut back by 2 bases and J by 0 bases. CDR1 is GTSNPN and CDR2 is SVGIG in the germline V gene (reference sequence). The CDR3 is 16 amino acids.

There are a few counts of this clone. The V gene is TRBV6-5, the J gene TRBJ1-1; no clear D gene. Trimming took 1 base from V and 1 from J, leaving 4 bases between them. Looked up from germline, CDR1 is MNHEY and CDR2 is SVGAGI. The CDR3 totals 13 residues. The CDR3 spells CASSYWANTEAFF. The CDR3 bases are TGTGCCAGCAGTTACTGGGCGAACACTGAAGCTTTCTTT.

The chain employs TRBV7-2 and TRBJ1-2; D perhaps matches TRBD1 (6 bases). CDR3 length: 14 residues. The V end was cut by 1 base, the J end by 4 bases, with 10 bases between. Germline V lookup: CDR1 SGHTA, CDR2 FQGNSA. The CDR3 DNA reads TGTGCCAGCAGCTTAGAGCAGGGGCTCTATGGCTACACCTTC. As protein: CASSLEQGLYGYTF.

The chain has TRBV19 and TRBJ1-1; TRBD1 aligns across 7 bases. The CDR3 has 15 residues. Trimming at V came to 6 bases and at J to 4 bases, leaving 11 bases not matched to a gene. Germline CDR1 LNHDA, CDR2 SQIVND (reference sequence). The CDR3 DNA reads TGTGCCAGTAGATTAGCAGGGGGTGGAATCACTGAAGCTTTCTTT. Translating it yields CASRLAGGGITEAFF.

This clone was found once. The chain links TRBV6-6 to TRBJ1-1, with no clear D. Germline-derived CDR1 and CDR2 are MNHNY and SVGAGI (reference sequence). V gave up 6 bases and J gave up 0 bases, with 8 bases separating them. The CDR3 sequence is 13 residues long. The CDR3 is CASSHKVNTEAFF. CDR3 coding DNA: TGTGCCAGCAGCCACAAGGTGAACACTGAAGCTTTCTTT.

Concerning this clone: Other nucleotide sequences from this sample produce the same CDR3. The chain recombines TRBV28 with TRBJ2-5; TRBD2 is a possible D gene (5 bases). Germline assignment: CDR1 MDHEN and CDR2 SYDVKM. There are 14 residues in the CDR3. Trimming removed 1 base at V and 2 bases at J, with 8 bases between. CDR3 nucleotides: TGTGCCAGCAGTTTATCCCCGGGGCAAGAGACCCAGTACTTC. Translating gives CASSLSPGQETQYF.

This chain joins TRBV7-6 and TRBJ1-2, with 7 positions matching TRBD1. The CDR3 has 18 amino acids. Trimming cost V 1 base and J 2 bases; bases outside gene matches: 13. Looked up from germline, CDR1 is SGHVS and CDR2 is FNYEAQ. CDR3 residues: CASSLGRDSPTENYGYTF. For the CDR3, the DNA is TGTGCCAGCAGCTTAGGCCGGGACAGCCCAACCGAGAACTATGGCTACACCTTC.

CDR3 region: CASSLAVSSYNEQFF. The CDR3 nucleotides read TGTGCCAGCAGCTTAGCGGTCAGCTCCTACAATGAGCAGTTCTTC. The rearrangement uses TRBV7-6 and TRBJ2-1; D gene unclear. Trimming took off 0 bases at V and 0 bases at J, with 6 bases between the two ends. Germline CDR1 SGHVS, CDR2 FNYEAQ. The CDR3 runs 15 residues.

The gene calls are TRBV28 and TRBJ2-2; 9 nucleotides align to TRBD1. The germline V gene has CDR1 MDHEN and CDR2 SYDVKM. The J segment lost 6 bases and the V segment lost 1 base, leaving 3 bases of the junction unmatched. The CDR3 is 15 amino acids. The CDR3: CASSLSGTGPGELFF. DNA of the CDR3: TGTGCCAGCAGTTTATCGGGGACAGGGCCCGGGGAGCTGTTTTTT.

The chain joins TRBV7-2 to TRBJ1-5; D may be TRBD1 (5 bases). V lost 7 bases to trimming and J lost 6 bases, with 13 bases between them. The CDR3 has 13 residues. Germline loops: CDR1 SGHTA, CDR2 FQGNSA. CDR3 amino acids: CASTATGGQPQHF. The CDR3 DNA sequence: TGTGCCAGCACCGCCACCGGGGGTCAGCCCCAGCATTTT.

J is TRBJ1-2 and V is TRBV28, with unresolved D. CDR1 and CDR2 from the germline V gene are MDHEN and SYDVKM. The CDR3 sequence is 13 residues long. V was clipped by 3 bases and J by 2 bases, with 7 bases between them. Here the CDR3 reads CASSLSENYGYTF. DNA for the CDR3: TGTGCCAGCAGTTTGTCGGAGAACTATGGCTACACCTTC.

This clone was found once. Other nucleotide sequences from this sample produce the same CDR3. The chain joins TRBV20-1 to TRBJ2-5; the D is unclear. The V and J ends lost 3 bases and 2 bases respectively, with 4 bases between them. This CDR3 is 11 amino acids long. In germline, CDR1 is DFQATT, CDR2 SNEGSKA (reference sequence). CDR3 sequence reads: CSASIQETQYF. In DNA, the CDR3 is TGCAGTGCTAGTATACAAGAGACCCAGTACTTC.

The CDR3 loop reads CASSVAGSRSYNEQFF. The CDR3 DNA reads as TGTGCCAGCAGCGTTGCCGGCAGCCGCTCCTACAATGAGCAGTTCTTC. J is TRBJ2-1 and V is TRBV9; no clear D gene. Trimming removed 2 bases from V and 0 bases from J, with 12 bases in between. The CDR3 totals 16 residues. Germline values: CDR1 SGDLS, CDR2 YYNGEE.

This chain connects TRBV18 to TRBJ1-5; D not resolved. The germline V gene encodes CDR1 KGHSH and CDR2 LQKENI. V lost 2 bases, J lost 4 bases, and 9 bases lay in between. CDR3 length equals 14 residues. DNA of the CDR3: TGTGCCAGCTCACCAGGACTCTATAATCAGCCCCAGCATTTT. This encodes CASSPGLYNQPQHF.

The sample holds one count of this clone. The chain joins TRBV7-8 to TRBJ1-4; TRBD1 is a possible D gene (5 bases). The CDR3 totals 17 residues. In germline, CDR1 is SGHVS, CDR2 FQNEAQ. V lost 0 bases to trimming and J lost 7 bases, with 18 bases between them. In DNA form, the CDR3 reads TGTGCCAGCAGCTTAGCCGGGATGAGGACCCAGGGTGAAAAACTGTTTTTT. It encodes CASSLAGMRTQGEKLFF.

CDR3 region: CASSFGTGQETQYF. The CDR3 DNA reads TGTGCCAGCAGCTTCGGGACAGGGCAAGAGACCCAGTACTTC. The rearrangement links TRBV2 to TRBJ2-5; 9 bases agree with TRBD1. Germline lookup yields CDR1 SNHLY and CDR2 FYNNEI. CDR3 length equals 14 residues. The junction had 4 bases not matched to a gene; V was cut back by 6 bases and J by 2 bases.

In its sample, this clone was seen once. The chain uses TRBV9 and TRBJ2-6; 7 bases match TRBD2. The trim removed 0 bases at V and 4 bases at J, leaving 13 bases unmatched. Germline V CDR1 and CDR2: SGDLS, YYNGEE. The CDR3 consists of 19 residues. CDR3 in amino acids: CASSVEGRVSLTGANVLTF. The DNA of the CDR3 is TGTGCCAGCAGCGTAGAGGGGAGGGTTTCTTTGACGGGGGCCAACGTCCTGACTTTC.

This chain joins TRBV4-2 and TRBJ1-1, with D possibly TRBD1 on 5 matching bases. Germline V lookup: CDR1 LGHNA, CDR2 YNFKEQ. V was pared by 3 bases and J by 3 bases, with 8 bases between. The CDR3 sequence is 13 residues long. CDR3 in amino acids: CASSHGGDTEAFF. The CDR3 coding sequence is TGTGCCAGCAGCCACGGGGGGGACACTGAAGCTTTCTTT.

The V call is TRBV28, the J call TRBJ2-7, with 13 bases that match TRBD2. J lost 0 bases, V lost 4 bases, and 12 bases had no gene match. This CDR3 is 19 amino acids long. Germline V CDR1 and CDR2: MDHEN, SYDVKM. In DNA, the CDR3 is TGTGCCAGCAGTTCGGCCGGGACTAGCGGGACCCTCTACTCCTACGAGCAGTACTTC. This sequence encodes CASSSAGTSGTLYSYEQYF.

This clone was detected only a few times. V usage is TRBV5-1 and J usage is TRBJ2-5, with 10 bases lining up with TRBD2. The CDR3 has 17 residues. From germline, CDR1 is SGHRS and CDR2 YFSETQ. V lost 0 bases and J lost 5; bases outside the gene matches: 10. This CDR3 is CASSLEPSGSLPETQYF. CDR3 bases: TGCGCCAGCAGCTTGGAGCCTAGCGGGAGTTTACCGGAGACCCAGTACTTC.

The rearrangement uses TRBV5-6 and TRBJ2-3; D ambiguous. The CDR3 has 15 amino acids. The ends were cut back, 2 bases at V and 1 base at J, with 11 bases in the middle. Germline CDR1 is SGHDT and CDR2 is YYEEEE. The CDR3 here is CASSFRVLGTDTQYF. Written as DNA, the CDR3 is TGTGCCAGCAGCTTCCGGGTCTTGGGCACAGATACGCAGTATTTT.

The CDR3 spells CASSLRGRSGYEQYF. The DNA of the CDR3 is TGTGCCAGCAGCTTGAGGGGGAGGTCGGGCTACGAGCAGTACTTC. This sequence joins TRBV5-8 and TRBJ2-7; D tentatively fits TRBD1 or TRBD2 (6 bases each). Germline-derived CDR1 and CDR2 are SGHTS and YDEGEE. Trimming cost V 1 base and J 3 bases, with 14 bases left between them. This CDR3 is built from 15 residues.

The gene calls are TRBV2 and TRBJ2-5, with D tentatively TRBD1 or TRBD2 (6 bases each). The germline gives CDR1 SNHLY, CDR2 FYNNEI. This CDR3 spans 15 amino acids. Trimming shortened V by 8 bases and J by 5 bases, and 21 bases separated the two germline ends. The CDR3 sequence: CASSKEGGGGETQYF. CDR3 sequence (DNA): TGTGCCAGCTCAAAGGAGGGGGGAGGCGGGGAGACCCAGTACTTC.

The CDR3 DNA sequence: TGTGCCAGCTCACCAAAGGAGGGGATAGGCGGCTACACCTTC. Amino acids: CASSPKEGIGGYTF. The chain couples TRBV18 to TRBJ1-2; TRBD1 might be the D (5 bases). The V end was cut by 2 bases, the J end by 8 bases, with 15 bases between. CDR1 is KGHSH, CDR2 LQKENI, per germline. CDR3 length: 14 amino acids.

The chain has TRBV18 and TRBJ1-1; maybe TRBD1 (6 bases). V was trimmed by 4 bases and J by 2 bases, leaving 11 bases between them. Germline values: CDR1 KGHSH, CDR2 LQKENI. The CDR3 loop spans 14 amino acids. In DNA form, the CDR3 reads TGTGCCAGCTCACTCGCCAGGGGTAACACTGAAGCTTTCTTT. It translates to CASSLARGNTEAFF.

This rearrangement joins TRBV4-2 to TRBJ1-1; D is unclear. CDR3 length: 13 residues. Trimming took off 4 bases at V and 1 base at J, with 7 bases between the two ends. Germline lookup yields CDR1 LGHNA and CDR2 YNFKEQ. CDR3 sequence reads: CASSPIENTEAFF. CDR3 nucleotides: TGTGCCAGCAGCCCTATAGAGAACACTGAAGCTTTCTTT.

This sequence joins TRBV5-1 and TRBJ2-1; 10 nucleotides match TRBD2. Germline trimming cut 0 bases from V and 4 bases from J; bases unmatched to any gene: 7. The CDR3 spans 17 residues. Germline CDR1 reads SGHRS; CDR2 reads YFSETQ. The CDR3 nucleotides read TGCGCCAGCAGCTTGGAAATTAGCGGGAGGCCGTACAATGAGCAGTTCTTC. Its protein is CASSLEISGRPYNEQFF.